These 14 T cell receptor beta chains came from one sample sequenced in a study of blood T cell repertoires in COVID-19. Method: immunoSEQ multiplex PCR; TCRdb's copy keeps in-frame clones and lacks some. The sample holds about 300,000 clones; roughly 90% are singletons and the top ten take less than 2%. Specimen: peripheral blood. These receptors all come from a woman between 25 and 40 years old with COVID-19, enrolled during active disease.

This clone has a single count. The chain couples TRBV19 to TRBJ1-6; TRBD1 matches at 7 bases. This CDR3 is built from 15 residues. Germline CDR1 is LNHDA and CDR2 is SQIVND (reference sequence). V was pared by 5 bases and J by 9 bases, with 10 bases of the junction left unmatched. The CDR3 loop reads CASSPPDRASSPLHF. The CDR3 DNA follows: TGTGCCAGTAGTCCCCCTGACAGGGCAAGTTCACCCCTCCACTTT. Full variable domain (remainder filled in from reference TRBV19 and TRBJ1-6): DGGITQSPKYLFRKEGQNVTLSCEQNLNHDAMYWYRQDPGQGLRLIYYSQIVNDFQKGDIAEGYSVSREKKESFPLTVTSAQKNPTAFYLCASSPPDRASSPLHFGNGTRLTVT.

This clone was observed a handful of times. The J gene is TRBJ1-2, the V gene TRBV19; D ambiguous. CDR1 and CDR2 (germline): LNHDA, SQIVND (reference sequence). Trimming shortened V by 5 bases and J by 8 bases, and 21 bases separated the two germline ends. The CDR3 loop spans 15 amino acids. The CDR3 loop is CASSLMLRRGNGYTF. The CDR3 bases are TGTGCCAGTAGTCTAATGCTCCGGCGGGGAAACGGCTACACCTTC. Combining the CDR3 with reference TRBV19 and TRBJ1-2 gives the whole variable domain DGGITQSPKYLFRKEGQNVTLSCEQNLNHDAMYWYRQDPGQGLRLIYYSQIVNDFQKGDIAEGYSVSREKKESFPLTVTSAQKNPTAFYLCASSLMLRRGNGYTFGSGTRLTVV.

CDR3 sequence (DNA): TGTGCCAGCAGCTTAGCGCTACAGGGTAACGGGGAGCTGTTTTTT. It specifies CASSLALQGNGELFF. The V call is TRBV7-2, the J call TRBJ2-2; a possible D gene is TRBD1 (6 bases). V gave up 0 bases and J gave up 7 bases, with 12 bases separating them. Germline V gene lookup returns CDR1 SGHTA and CDR2 FQGNSA. This CDR3 spans 15 amino acids.

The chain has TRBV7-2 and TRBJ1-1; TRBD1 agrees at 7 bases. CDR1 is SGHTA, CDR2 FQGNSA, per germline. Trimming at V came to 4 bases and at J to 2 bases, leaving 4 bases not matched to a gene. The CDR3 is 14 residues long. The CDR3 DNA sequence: TGTGCCAGCAGCTATGCAGGGGGTAACACTGAAGCTTTCTTT. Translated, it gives CASSYAGGNTEAFF.

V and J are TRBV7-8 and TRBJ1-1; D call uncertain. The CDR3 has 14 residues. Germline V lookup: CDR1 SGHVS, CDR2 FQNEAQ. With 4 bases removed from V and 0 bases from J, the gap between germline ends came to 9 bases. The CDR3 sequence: CASSSTELNTEAFF. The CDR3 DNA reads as TGTGCCAGCAGCTCTACAGAGTTGAACACTGAAGCTTTCTTT.

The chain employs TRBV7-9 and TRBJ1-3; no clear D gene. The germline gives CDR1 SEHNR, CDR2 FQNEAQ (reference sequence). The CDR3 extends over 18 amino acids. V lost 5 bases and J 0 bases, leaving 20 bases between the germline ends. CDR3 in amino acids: CASSAGRFTEYSGNTIYF. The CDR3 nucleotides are TGTGCCAGCAGCGCCGGGAGGTTTACGGAATACTCTGGAAACACCATATATTTT.

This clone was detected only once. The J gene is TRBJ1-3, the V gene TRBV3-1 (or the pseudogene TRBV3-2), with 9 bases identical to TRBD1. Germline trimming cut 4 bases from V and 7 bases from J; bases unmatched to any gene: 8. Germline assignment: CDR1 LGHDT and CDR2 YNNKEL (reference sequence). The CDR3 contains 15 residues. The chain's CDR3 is CASSPTGGVRNTIYF. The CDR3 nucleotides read TGTGCCAGCAGCCCTACAGGGGGCGTCCGGAACACCATATATTTT.

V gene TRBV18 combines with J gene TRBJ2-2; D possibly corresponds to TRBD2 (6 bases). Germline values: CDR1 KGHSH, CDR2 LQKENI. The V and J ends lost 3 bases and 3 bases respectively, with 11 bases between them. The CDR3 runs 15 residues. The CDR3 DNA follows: TGTGCCAGCTCACCGACCGGGAGTCACACCGGGGAGCTGTTTTTT. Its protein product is CASSPTGSHTGELFF.

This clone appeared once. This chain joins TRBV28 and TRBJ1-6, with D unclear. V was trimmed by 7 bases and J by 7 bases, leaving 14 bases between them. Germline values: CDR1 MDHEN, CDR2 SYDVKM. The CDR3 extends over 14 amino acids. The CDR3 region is CASTTPAGNSPLHF. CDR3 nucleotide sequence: TGTGCCAGCACTACGCCGGCGGGGAATTCACCCCTCCACTTT.

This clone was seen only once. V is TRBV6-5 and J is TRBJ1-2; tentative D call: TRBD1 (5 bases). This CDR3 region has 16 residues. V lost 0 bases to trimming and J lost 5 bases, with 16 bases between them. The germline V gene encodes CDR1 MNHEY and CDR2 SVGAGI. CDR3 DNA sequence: TGTGCCAGCAGTTACTCGTCTGGGGGGGGTAGATATGGCTACACCTTC. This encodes CASSYSSGGGRYGYTF.

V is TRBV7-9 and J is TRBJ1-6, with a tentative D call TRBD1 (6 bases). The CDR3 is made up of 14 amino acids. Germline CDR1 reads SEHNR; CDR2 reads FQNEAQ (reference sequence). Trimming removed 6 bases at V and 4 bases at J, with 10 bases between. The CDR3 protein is CASRGGGYNSPLHF. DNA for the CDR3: TGTGCCAGCAGAGGGGGGGGTTATAATTCACCCCTCCACTTT.

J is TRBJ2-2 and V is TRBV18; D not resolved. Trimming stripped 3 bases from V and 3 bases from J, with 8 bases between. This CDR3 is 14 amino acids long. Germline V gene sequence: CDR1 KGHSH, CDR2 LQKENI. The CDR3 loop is CASSPVADTGELFF. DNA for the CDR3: TGTGCCAGCTCACCTGTGGCGGACACCGGGGAGCTGTTTTTT.

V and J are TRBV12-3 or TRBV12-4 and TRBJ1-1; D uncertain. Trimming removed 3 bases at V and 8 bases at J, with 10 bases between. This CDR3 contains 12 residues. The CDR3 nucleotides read TGTGCCAGCAGTTTTTCCGGTCCCGAAGCTTTCTTT. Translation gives CASSFSGPEAFF.

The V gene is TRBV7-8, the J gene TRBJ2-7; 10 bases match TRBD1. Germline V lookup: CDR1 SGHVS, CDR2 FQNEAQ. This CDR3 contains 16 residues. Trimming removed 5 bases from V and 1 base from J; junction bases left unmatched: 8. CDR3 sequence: CASSQNTGQGSYEQYV. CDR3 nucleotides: TGTGCCAGCAGCCAAAATACGGGACAGGGGTCCTACGAGCAGTACGTC.